The 28 T cell receptor beta chains below come from one sample, sequenced in a study of PD-L1 blockade in urothelial cancer. Sequencing was performed with immunoSEQ multiplex PCR; in TCRdb, only in-frame clones are kept and a portion is missing. The data hold around 100,000 clones, with nearly 90% observed a single time. Time point indicated: pretreatment peripheral blood. The sequencing used PBMCs, collected around atezolizumab (anti-PD-L1) treatment. Every receptor here comes from a man aged 55 to 69 with urothelial cancer.

The rearrangement uses TRBV7-9 and TRBJ2-1; 14 nucleotides align to TRBD2. The germline V gene has CDR1 SEHNR and CDR2 FQNEAQ (reference sequence). This CDR3 contains 16 residues. Unmatched junction bases numbered 6, after V lost 4 bases and J lost 7 bases. CDR3 coding DNA: TGTGCCAGCAGCTCAATGGGACTAGCGGGAGATAATGAGCAGTTCTTC. It encodes CASSSMGLAGDNEQFF.

The chain employs TRBV7-3 and TRBJ1-3; D possibly corresponds to TRBD1 (5 bases). With 5 bases removed from V and 8 bases from J, the gap between germline ends came to 13 bases. This CDR3 is built from 13 residues. CDR1 and CDR2 (germline): SGHTA, FQGTGA. The CDR3 spells CASSGRVGDTIYF. The CDR3 coding sequence is TGTGCCAGCAGCGGCAGGGTTGGGGACACCATATATTTT.

This clone was counted a single time. V gene TRBV28 combines with J gene TRBJ1-3; 8 nucleotides align to TRBD1. CDR3 length: 15 residues. J lost 3 bases, V lost 5 bases, and 6 bases had no gene match. Germline V gene data show CDR1 as MDHEN and CDR2 as SYDVKM. The CDR3 here is CASSRTGTGGNTIYF. In nucleotides, the CDR3 is TGTGCCAGCAGTAGGACAGGGACGGGTGGAAACACCATATATTTT. The variable domain in full, with the rest retrieved from reference TRBV28 and TRBJ1-3, is DVKVTQSSRYLVKRTGEKVFLECVQDMDHENMFWYRQDPGLGLRLIYFSYDVKMKEKGDIPEGYSVSREKKERFSLILESASTNQTSMYLCASSRTGTGGNTIYFGEGSWLTVV.

The chain combines TRBV5-1 with TRBJ1-2; 7 bases match TRBD1. The V and J ends lost 4 bases and 6 bases, in that order; junction bases with no gene match: 9. The V gene's germline CDR1 is SGHRS and CDR2 YFSETQ. The length of the CDR3 is 14 residues. The CDR3 protein is CASSPRDRVDGYTF. The CDR3 DNA reads TGCGCCAGCAGCCCAAGAGACAGGGTAGATGGCTACACCTTC.

V usage is TRBV5-4 and J usage is TRBJ1-6; no definite D call. Trimming shortened V by 3 bases and J by 9 bases, and 13 bases separated the two germline ends. The CDR3 extends over 14 amino acids. Per germline, CDR1 SGHNT and CDR2 YYREEE (reference sequence). The CDR3 reads CASSSALRGSPLHF. DNA for the CDR3: TGTGCCAGCAGCTCGGCCCTGCGGGGTTCACCCCTCCACTTT.

The chain employs TRBV19 and TRBJ1-2; D is possibly TRBD1 (5 bases). V was cut by 1 base and J by 3 bases, with 12 bases left in between. This CDR3 region has 15 residues. The germline CDR1 and CDR2 sequences are LNHDA and SQIVND (reference sequence). The CDR3 loop is CASSIGPGNYYGYTF. The CDR3 region has the DNA TGTGCCAGTAGTATAGGCCCAGGGAATTACTATGGCTACACCTTC. Full variable domain (missing parts from reference TRBV19 and TRBJ1-2): DGGITQSPKYLFRKEGQNVTLSCEQNLNHDAMYWYRQDPGQGLRLIYYSQIVNDFQKGDIAEGYSVSREKKESFPLTVTSAQKNPTAFYLCASSIGPGNYYGYTFGSGTRLTVV.

The chain combines TRBV2 with TRBJ2-3, with D perhaps matching TRBD2 (5 bases). This CDR3 comprises 12 residues. Germline values: CDR1 SNHLY, CDR2 FYNNEI. Trimming took off 7 bases at V and 12 bases at J, with 17 bases between the two ends. CDR3 protein: CASNTGSGIQYF. DNA for the CDR3: TGTGCCAGCAACACGGGGTCGGGTATCCAGTATTTT.

V usage is TRBV6-1 and J usage is TRBJ1-6; D possibly corresponds to TRBD1 (6 bases). The CDR3 contains 14 residues. Germline V gene sequence: CDR1 MNHNS, CDR2 SASEGT. Trimming took off 2 bases at V and 4 bases at J, with 6 bases between the two ends. CDR3 sequence: CASSETGYNSPLHF. The CDR3 DNA reads TGTGCCAGCAGTGAAACAGGGTATAATTCACCCCTCCACTTT.

This clone has a single count. V gene TRBV5-1 combines with J gene TRBJ1-2, with no clear D. Germline V gene data show CDR1 as SGHRS and CDR2 as YFSETQ. Trimming cost V 0 bases and J 2 bases, with 8 bases left between them. The CDR3 runs to 14 residues. The CDR3 sequence: CASSLAPTNYGYTF. CDR3 nucleotide sequence: TGCGCCAGCAGCTTGGCTCCAACAAACTATGGCTACACCTTC.

The genes are TRBV7-2 and TRBJ2-5; TRBD2 aligns across 9 bases. This CDR3 is 14 amino acids long. V was clipped by 5 bases and J by 1 base; unmatched bases: 2. Germline assignment: CDR1 SGHTA and CDR2 FQGNSA. The CDR3 bases are TGTGCCAGCAGCCCTAGCGGGATCCAAGAGACCCAGTACTTC. Its protein is CASSPSGIQETQYF.

The chain has TRBV30 and TRBJ2-1; perhaps TRBD1 as D (5 bases). V lost 4 bases and J lost 8, with 15 bases in between. Germline V gene lookup returns CDR1 GTSNPN and CDR2 SVGIG (reference sequence). The CDR3 has 13 amino acids. The CDR3 reads CAWNGPGKDEQFF. CDR3 in DNA: TGTGCCTGGAACGGCCCAGGGAAAGATGAGCAGTTCTTC.

The rearrangement joins TRBV15 to TRBJ1-4; 7 nucleotides agree with TRBD1. Germline V lookup: CDR1 LNHNV, CDR2 YYDKDF (reference sequence). This CDR3 region has 16 residues. With 1 base clipped from V and 8 bases from J, the junction kept 10 bases outside the gene matches. The CDR3 spells CATSRGGTATGEKLFF. CDR3 nucleotides: TGTGCCACCAGCAGAGGGGGGACAGCCACGGGGGAAAAACTGTTTTTT.

The chain carries TRBV7-2 and TRBJ2-1, with 12 bases lining up with TRBD2. The CDR3 has 16 residues. V shed 8 bases and J 8 bases; nucleotides not matched to a gene: 13. Germline assignment: CDR1 SGHTA and CDR2 FQGNSA. This chain's CDR3 is CASSLSTSGRMHEQFF. The CDR3 coding sequence is TGTGCCAGCTCCCTCTCTACTAGCGGGAGGATGCATGAGCAGTTCTTC.

The V gene is TRBV5-1, the J gene TRBJ2-1, with TRBD2 identical over 14 bases. This CDR3 has 15 residues. The V segment lost 4 bases and the J segment 8 bases; nucleotides outside the gene matches: 5. Germline V gene data show CDR1 as SGHRS and CDR2 as YFSETQ. This CDR3 reads CASSQTSGRAHEQFF. The CDR3 coding sequence is TGCGCCAGCAGCCAGACTAGCGGGAGGGCACATGAGCAGTTCTTC. The complete variable domain, with remaining parts taken from reference TRBV5-1 and TRBJ2-1, reads KAGVTQTPRYLIKTRGQQVTLSCSPISGHRSVSWYQQTPGQGLQFLFEYFSETQRNKGNFPGRFSGRQFSNSRSEMNVSTLELGDSALYLCASSQTSGRAHEQFFGPGTRLTVL.

This clone showed up just once. The chain couples TRBV2 to TRBJ2-7; D gene unclear. CDR1 is SNHLY and CDR2 is FYNNEI in the germline V gene. V was clipped by 5 bases and J by 2 bases, with 4 bases between them. CDR3 length equals 11 residues. The CDR3 protein is CASSLTYEQYF. In DNA, the CDR3 is TGTGCCAGCAGTCTAACCTACGAGCAGTACTTC.

The V call is TRBV5-1, the J call TRBJ1-4; D possibly corresponds to TRBD1 (6 bases). Germline lookup yields CDR1 SGHRS and CDR2 YFSETQ. CDR3 length: 14 amino acids. V was cut by 2 bases and J by 2 bases, with 7 bases left in between. CDR3 coding DNA: TGCGCCAGCAGCTTACAGGGTACTAATGAAAAACTGTTTTTT. Translating it yields CASSLQGTNEKLFF.

The CDR3: CASTDISYEQYF. The CDR3 DNA sequence: TGTGCCAGCACCGACATTTCCTACGAGCAGTACTTC. The chain has TRBV6-1 and TRBJ2-7, with D hard to call. CDR1 is MNHNS and CDR2 is SASEGT in the germline V gene. The CDR3 is 12 amino acids. Deletions cut 7 bases from V and 1 base from J, with 8 bases between.

V and J are TRBV11-2 and TRBJ2-5, with D perhaps matching TRBD2 (6 bases). Germline assignment: CDR1 SGHAT and CDR2 FQNNGV. Trimming removed 5 bases from V and 5 bases from J, with 18 bases in between. The CDR3 is made up of 15 amino acids. CDR3 sequence (DNA): TGTGCCAGCAGCCCCCCCGGGGGTTTCGGGGAGACCCAGTACTTC. Protein sequence: CASSPPGGFGETQYF.

J is TRBJ1-4 and V is TRBV21-1; no DNA check was done on the table's D call, TRBD1. TRBV21-1 is marked as a pseudogene. The CDR3 consists of 16 residues. CDR3 sequence reads: CASSVRQGRTNEKLFF. In DNA form, the CDR3 reads TGTGCCAGCAGCGTGCGACAGGGGAGAACTAATGAAAAACTGTTTTTT.

This clone was observed a single time. The genes are TRBV7-9 and TRBJ2-3; TRBD2 matches 10 bases. Germline-derived CDR1 and CDR2 are SEHNR and FQNEAQ (reference sequence). The ends lost 5 bases at V and 3 bases at J; junction bases unmatched: 5. This CDR3 contains 15 residues. The CDR3 loop reads CASSPGLAVTDTQYF. CDR3 nucleotides: TGTGCCAGCAGCCCTGGACTAGCGGTAACAGATACGCAGTATTTT.

CDR3 protein: CASSLDSRGYTF. The CDR3 DNA reads as TGTGCCAGCAGCTTGGATAGTCGTGGCTACACCTTC. The chain carries TRBV5-6 and TRBJ1-2; D is unresolved. The germline CDR1 and CDR2 sequences are SGHDT and YYEEEE. Deletions cut 0 bases from V and 7 bases from J, with 7 bases between. The CDR3 is made up of 12 amino acids.

The chain is built from TRBV6-5 and TRBJ2-7; D may be TRBD1 (6 bases). In germline, CDR1 is MNHEY, CDR2 SVGAGI. The CDR3 has 15 amino acids. Trimming took off 6 bases at V and 2 bases at J, with 17 bases between the two ends. The DNA for the CDR3 is TGTGCCAGCAGAAACCTTGGACAGTCTGCCTACGAGCAGTACTTC. It translates to CASRNLGQSAYEQYF.

This clone occurred once. The chain is built from TRBV18 and TRBJ1-2; TRBD1 agrees at 9 bases. CDR3 length: 16 residues. Germline CDR1 reads KGHSH; CDR2 reads LQKENI. The J segment lost 3 bases and the V segment lost 4 bases, leaving 9 bases of the junction unmatched. CDR3 sequence reads: CASSLNRGLGDYGYTF. The CDR3 nucleotides read TGTGCCAGCTCACTCAACAGGGGGCTCGGCGACTATGGCTACACCTTC.

This sequence joins TRBV10-1 and TRBJ2-7; TRBD1 matches at 8 bases. Germline trimming cut 10 bases from V and 2 bases from J; bases unmatched to any gene: 7. This CDR3 contains 13 residues. CDR1 is WNHNN and CDR2 is SYGVQD in the germline V gene (reference sequence). The CDR3 DNA sequence: TGCGCCAAGGACAGGGAGAGGACCTACGAGCAGTACTTC. This codes for CAKDRERTYEQYF.

J is TRBJ1-2 and V is TRBV9, with D tentatively TRBD1 (6 bases). Trimming took 6 bases from V and 2 from J, leaving 17 bases between them. The CDR3 contains 15 residues. The germline CDR1 and CDR2 sequences are SGDLS and YYNGEE. The CDR3 reads CASTPRTGWNYGYTF. The CDR3 DNA reads TGTGCCAGCACCCCAAGAACAGGGTGGAACTATGGCTACACCTTC.

V gene TRBV11-2 combines with J gene TRBJ2-2; TRBD2 agrees at 11 bases. The CDR3 contains 17 residues. Trimming removed 1 base from V and 6 bases from J; junction bases left unmatched: 7. In germline, CDR1 is SGHAT, CDR2 FQNNGV. CDR3 nucleotides: TGTGCCAGCAGCTTAGTTCTAGCGGGAGGTACGGCCGGGGAGCTGTTTTTT. Encoded protein: CASSLVLAGGTAGELFF.

This clone was seen more than once but under ten times. V is TRBV4-2 and J is TRBJ2-7; D perhaps matches TRBD2 (5 bases). CDR3 length: 15 residues. The ends were cut back, 0 bases at V and 0 bases at J, with 9 bases in the middle. Germline loops: CDR1 LGHNA, CDR2 YNFKEQ. The chain's CDR3 is CASSQESSSSYEQYF. For the CDR3, the DNA is TGTGCCAGCAGCCAAGAATCTAGCTCCTCCTACGAGCAGTACTTC.

The V call is TRBV7-2, the J call TRBJ2-1; weak D call: TRBD2 (5 bases). V dropped 2 bases and J dropped 0 bases, with 11 bases sitting between them. This CDR3 spans 16 amino acids. Per the germline V gene, CDR1 is SGHTA and CDR2 is FQGNSA. CDR3 bases: TGTGCCAGCAGCTTAAGGCGAGGGAGCTCCTACAATGAGCAGTTCTTC. Translating gives CASSLRRGSSYNEQFF.